These T cell receptor beta chains were read from a single sample in a study of cytomegalovirus exposure and HLA in healthy donors. The assay was immunoSEQ multiplex PCR, and TCRdb's table has in-frame clones only and misses some. The sample records around 65,000 clones, approximately 60% being singletons. Sequenced sample: PBMCs. The source of these receptors is a man younger than 40 in good health and CMV-seronegative. Each CDR3 is given with its conserved first and last residue. D genes are given only for firm matches. Size values are once, few and many counts, or a class for expanded clones, and some rows have none.

CDR3 length	D gene	V gene	clone size	J gene	CDR3 DNA	CDR3 protein
15	.	TRBV18	few	TRBJ1-2	TGTGCCAGCTCACCAGAGGCCGGGACAAGGAGGAGCTACACCTTC	CASSPEAGTRRSYTF
17	.	TRBV4-2	.	TRBJ1-4	TGTGCCAGCAGCCAAGAAGGATGGCAGGGAGGCGGTGAAAAACTGTTTTTT	CASSQEGWQGGGEKLFF
13	TRBD2	TRBV9	.	TRBJ2-1	TGTGCCAGCAGCGCACCGGGACTAAGTGAGCAGTTCTTC	CASSAPGLSEQFF
14	.	TRBV5-1	.	TRBJ1-1	TGCGCCAGCAGCTTGGGTTCGGGGAACACTGAAGCTTTCTTT	CASSLGSGNTEAFF
13	.	TRBV2	.	TRBJ2-5	TGTGCCAGCAGGGCGGCAGCCCAAGAGACCCAGTACTTC	CASRAAAQETQYF
15	.	TRBV5-1	.	TRBJ2-1	TGCGCCAGCATCTTCCTTCCGAGCTCCTACAATGAGCAGTTCTTC	CASIFLPSSYNEQFF
14	.	TRBV7-2	.	TRBJ2-5	TGTGCCAGCAGCAGGCCGGGGTCTCGAGAGACCCAGTACTTC	CASSRPGSRETQYF
11	.	TRBV30	.	TRBJ1-2	TGTGCCTGGAGTGGTGGGAGTGGCTACACCTTC	CAWSGGSGYTF
15	TRBD1	TRBV2	.	TRBJ1-2	TGTGCCAGCGGGCCAAGGACAGGGGAGCGCTTTGGCTACACCTTC	CASGPRTGERFGYTF
12	.	TRBV15	.	TRBJ2-7	TGTGCCACCTCGGGGGATTCTTACGAGCAGTACTTC	CATSGDSYEQYF
20	TRBD2	TRBV4-1	.	TRBJ2-1	TGCGCCAGCAGCCCTAGCGGGGGGAAGGTTACTAGGCATTCCTACAATGAGCAGTTCTTC	CASSPSGGKVTRHSYNEQFF
15	TRBD1	TRBV2	.	TRBJ2-3	TGTGCCAGCAGGCGGAACAGGGGTTATACAGATACGCAGTATTTT	CASRRNRGYTDTQYF
14	.	TRBV25-1	.	TRBJ1-6	TGTGCCAGCGGGGGGAGTAACTATAATTCACCCCTCCACTTT	CASGGSNYNSPLHF
14	.	TRBV4-2	once	TRBJ1-1	TGTGCCAGCAGCCAAGTTGAGTTGAACACTGAAGCTTTCTTT	CASSQVELNTEAFF
14	.	TRBV5-1	.	TRBJ2-5	TGCGCCAGCAGCTCAGGACTGTTTCAAGAGACCCAGTACTTC	CASSSGLFQETQYF
15	TRBD1	TRBV25-1	once	TRBJ2-7	TGTGCCAGTTATACACCAACAGGGGGGAACTACGAGCAGTACTTC	CASYTPTGGNYEQYF
15	.	TRBV6-5	.	TRBJ1-1	TGTGCCAGCAGTTATTCTCTCGGAGTGAACACTGAAGCTTTCTTT	CASSYSLGVNTEAFF
15	.	TRBV11-1	.	TRBJ2-5	TGTGCCAGCAGCTTAGGGAGGTCAGGCGAAGAGACCCAGTACTTC	CASSLGRSGEETQYF
15	.	TRBV18	.	TRBJ1-4	TGTGCCAGCTCACCACCAGCGGAGGGGAATGAAAAACTGTTTTTT	CASSPPAEGNEKLFF
18	.	TRBV4-1	.	TRBJ1-5	TGCGCCAGCAGCCCTCGAACATCCAGTGGGGGCCTAGGTCAGCCCCAGCATTTT	CASSPRTSSGGLGQPQHF
15	TRBD2	TRBV5-1	.	TRBJ2-7	TGCGCCAGCAGCTCTGGGACTAGCGGGGGTTACGAGCAGTACTTC	CASSSGTSGGYEQYF
15	TRBD1	TRBV4-1	.	TRBJ1-1	TGCGCCAGCAGCCACGAGGGACAGGGAAACACTGAAGCTTTCTTT	CASSHEGQGNTEAFF
13	TRBD1	TRBV15	once	TRBJ2-2	TGTGCCACCAGCAGGGGACAGGGTCGGGAGCTGTTTTTT	CATSRGQGRELFF
15	.	TRBV14	few	TRBJ1-6	TGTGCCAGCAGCGGAGGGAGCTCCTATAATTCACCCCTCCACTTT	CASSGGSSYNSPLHF
16	.	TRBV4-1	.	TRBJ2-7	TGCGCCAGCAGCCAAGATCTCCGGACAGTCACCTACGAGCAGTACTTC	CASSQDLRTVTYEQYF
15	TRBD2	TRBV29-1	.	TRBJ2-3	TGCAGCGTTGAATGGGCGGGGGGGCCGACAGATACGCAGTATTTT	CSVEWAGGPTDTQYF
15	TRBD1	TRBV10-3	.	TRBJ1-2	TGTGCCATCAGTGACCCGGGACAGGGATCCTATGGCTACACCTTC	CAISDPGQGSYGYTF
14	.	TRBV19	.	TRBJ1-4	TGTGCCAGTAGTATCTTCTCAACTAATGAAAAACTGTTTTTT	CASSIFSTNEKLFF
15	TRBD2	TRBV4-2	.	TRBJ2-5	TGTGCCAGCAGCCTCCAAAGCGGGGGTGAAGAGACCCAGTACTTC	CASSLQSGGEETQYF
15	.	TRBV7-2	.	TRBJ2-5	TGTGCCAGCAGGTTGACGGGGGTAATCCAAGAGACCCAGTACTTC	CASRLTGVIQETQYF
14	TRBD2	TRBV7-6	.	TRBJ2-7	TGTGCCAGCAGCTTAGCGTCTAGCGGGGGCGAGCAGTACTTC	CASSLASSGGEQYF
13	.	TRBV7-9	.	TRBJ1-1	TGTGCCAGCAGCCCCGGGATGAACACTGAAGCTTTCTTT	CASSPGMNTEAFF
15	.	TRBV5-1	.	TRBJ2-2	TGCGCCAGCAGCTTGGAAGGGCGGGGTGCCGGGGAGCTGTTTTTT	CASSLEGRGAGELFF
13	TRBD1	TRBV5-1	.	TRBJ2-7	TGCGCCAGCTCGGGACAGGGGGCTTTGGAGCAGTACTTC	CASSGQGALEQYF
17	.	TRBV2	.	TRBJ1-1	TGTGCCAGCAGTGAGGCAGCAGCGAGAATAGTGAACACTGAAGCTTTCTTT	CASSEAAARIVNTEAFF
14	.	TRBV15	once	TRBJ2-5	TGTGCCACCAGCAGAGATTCCGGTCCCGGGACCCAGTACTTC	CATSRDSGPGTQYF
15	TRBD1	TRBV9	.	TRBJ1-2	TGTGCCAGCAGCGCCGGGACAGGGGGGATGAGTCGCTACACCTTC	CASSAGTGGMSRYTF
19	.	TRBV5-8	.	TRBJ2-1	TGTGCCAGCAGCTTGGCAGGTATGGCACACCTAAGCTCCTACAATGAGCAGTTCTTC	CASSLAGMAHLSSYNEQFF
15	.	TRBV6-1	few	TRBJ1-2	TGTGCCAGCAGTGAAGGACCAGGGAGGAACTATGGCTACACCTTC	CASSEGPGRNYGYTF
15	.	TRBV9	.	TRBJ2-5	TGTGCCAGCAGCGTAGCACAGGGATTAGGAGAGACCCAGTACTTC	CASSVAQGLGETQYF
18	TRBD2	TRBV13	once	TRBJ2-4	TGTGCCAGCAGCTGTATTAGCGGGGCGGAGGGAGCCAAAAACATTCAGTACTTC	CASSCISGAEGAKNIQYF
16	.	TRBV5-1	few	TRBJ2-1	TGCGCCAGCAGCCTTGGTGGCGGGACAGATGACAATGAGCAGTTCTTC	CASSLGGGTDDNEQFF
16	TRBD1	TRBV6-4	.	TRBJ1-6	TGTGCCAGCAGTCCACGACAGGGGGGCTATAATTCACCCCTCCACTTT	CASSPRQGGYNSPLHF
16	.	TRBV6-6	.	TRBJ2-7	TGTGCCAGCAGTTACGAAGAAACTAGAACCTCCTACGAGCAGTACTTC	CASSYEETRTSYEQYF
14	.	TRBV9	.	TRBJ2-1	TGTGCCAGCAGCGACCGGGGGAAAGGGAATGAGCAGTTCTTC	CASSDRGKGNEQFF
13	.	TRBV19	few	TRBJ2-2	TGTGCCGGCCAGATTAGCGGCACCGGGGAGCTGTTTTTT	CAGQISGTGELFF
15	.	TRBV18	.	TRBJ1-4	TGTGCCAGCTCATTCACGGGGAATAATAATGAAAAACTGTTTTTT	CASSFTGNNNEKLFF
13	.	TRBV18	.	TRBJ1-1	TGTGCCAGCTCTCGGGACTCGGGCCCCTCAGCTTTCTTT	CASSRDSGPSAFF
13	.	TRBV6-5	.	TRBJ2-7	TGTGCCAGCAGGCTGACAATTAGCGAGGAGCAGTACTTC	CASRLTISEEQYF
16	.	TRBV7-7	few	TRBJ2-6	TGTGCCAGCAGCTTAGGGCCCCGGGGTGGGGCCAACGTCCTGACTTTC	CASSLGPRGGANVLTF
15	.	TRBV9	.	TRBJ2-7	TGTGCCAGCAGCGCCACTACCGGGGGTTCCTACGAGCAGTACTTC	CASSATTGGSYEQYF
17	TRBD1	TRBV14	once	TRBJ2-5	TGTGCCAGCAGCCAAGACGGGACAGGGGTAGGGCAAGAGACCCAGTACTTC	CASSQDGTGVGQETQYF